The 14 T cell receptor beta chains listed next were all sequenced from one sample in a study of shared T cell receptors in the human thymus. Sequenced by immunoSEQ multiplex PCR; TCRdb stores in-frame clones only, minus some. The data hold approximately 400,000 clones, with about 95% observed a single time. The sequencing input was thymocytes. Receptor source: a human donor.

The CDR3 DNA sequence: TGTGCCAGCAGCTTAGCGACCGAGCAGTTCTTC. It specifies CASSLATEQFF. The rearrangement joins TRBV7-8 to TRBJ2-1; D call uncertain. Germline CDR1 reads SGHVS; CDR2 reads FQNEAQ. The CDR3 is 11 residues long. V lost 0 bases and J lost 10, with 4 bases in between.

The chain recombines TRBV6-1 with TRBJ2-5; D is perhaps TRBD1 or TRBD2 (6 bases each). V dropped 7 bases and J dropped 2 bases, with 14 bases sitting between them. The CDR3 loop spans 14 amino acids. Germline V gene sequence: CDR1 MNHNS, CDR2 SASEGT. The CDR3: CASTRGQVQETQYF. CDR3 bases: TGTGCCAGCACCCGGGGGCAGGTTCAAGAGACCCAGTACTTC.

The chain employs TRBV2 and TRBJ1-5, with 8 bases fitting TRBD1. CDR1 SNHLY and CDR2 FYNNEI come from the germline V gene. Unmatched junction bases numbered 8, after V lost 7 bases and J lost 3 bases. This CDR3 has 15 residues. This CDR3 is CASTSRDRNNQPQHF. The CDR3 DNA reads TGTGCCAGCACCTCCCGGGACAGGAACAATCAGCCCCAGCATTTT.

Comment on this clone: Distinct nucleotide sequences in the sample also encode this CDR3. This chain links TRBV5-1 with TRBJ2-3; 8 bases line up with TRBD2. J lost 2 bases, V lost 1 base, and 3 bases had no gene match. CDR3 length: 15 residues. CDR1 SGHRS and CDR2 YFSETQ come from the germline V gene. The CDR3 protein is CASSLTSGITDTQYF. For the CDR3, the DNA is TGCGCCAGCAGCTTGACTAGCGGAATCACAGATACGCAGTATTTT.

This clone is a singleton in its sample. The rearrangement uses TRBV2 and TRBJ2-7; 7 positions agree with TRBD2. This CDR3 spans 14 amino acids. With V trimmed by 6 bases and J by 6 bases, 11 bases remained unmatched. The germline V gene encodes CDR1 SNHLY and CDR2 FYNNEI. Here the CDR3 reads CASRVARESGEQYF. The CDR3 DNA reads as TGTGCCAGCAGGGTGGCGCGGGAGTCGGGCGAGCAGTACTTC.

This chain joins TRBV28 and TRBJ2-7; 12 nucleotides line up with TRBD2. CDR1 MDHEN and CDR2 SYDVKM come from the germline V gene. The CDR3 covers 18 residues. After removal of 2 bases from V and 0 bases from J, the junction contained 8 bases not matched to a gene. CDR3 residues: CASSLGLAGGPSSYEQYF. The CDR3 nucleotides read TGTGCCAGCAGTTTAGGGCTAGCGGGAGGGCCAAGCTCCTACGAGCAGTACTTC.

This chain links TRBV6-4 with TRBJ1-5; D unclear. This CDR3 is 13 amino acids long. CDR1 and CDR2 from the germline V gene are MRHNA and SNTAGT. Deletions cut 3 bases from V and 4 bases from J, with 7 bases between. CDR3 nucleotides: TGTGCCAGCAGTGAGGCAGGTAATCAGCCCCAGCATTTT. This sequence encodes CASSEAGNQPQHF.

The CDR3: CASSLRDFNNQPQHF. The DNA for the CDR3 is TGTGCCAGCAGTTTACGGGACTTCAACAATCAGCCCCAGCATTTT. This chain joins TRBV28 and TRBJ1-5; a possible D gene is TRBD1 (5 bases). Germline CDR1 and CDR2: MDHEN and SYDVKM. V was shortened by 2 bases and J by 3 bases, with 11 bases between the two germline ends. This CDR3 region has 15 residues.

The chain employs TRBV7-2 and TRBJ1-2; 11 nucleotides agree with TRBD1. V lost 5 bases to trimming and J lost 7 bases; unmatched junction nucleotides: 6. From germline, CDR1 is SGHTA and CDR2 FQGNSA. The CDR3 covers 14 residues. The CDR3 coding sequence is TGTGCCAGCAGCCTAACCGGGACAGGGGGTGGCTACACCTTC. This sequence encodes CASSLTGTGGGYTF. Using reference TRBV7-2 and TRBJ1-2 for the parts outside the CDR3, the full variable domain is GAGVSQSPSNKVTEKGKDVELRCDPISGHTALYWYRQSLGQGLEFLIYFQGNSAPDKSGLPSDRFSAERTGGSVSTLTIQRTQQEDSAVYLCASSLTGTGGGYTFGSGTRLTVV.

The V and J genes are TRBV9 and TRBJ2-7; TRBD1 agrees at 8 bases. CDR1 and CDR2 from the germline V gene are SGDLS and YYNGEE. Losses at the gene ends were 4 bases for V and 2 bases for J; bases not matched to a gene: 5. CDR3 length equals 14 residues. CDR3 sequence reads: CASSRGQDPYEQYF. In DNA, the CDR3 is TGTGCCAGCAGCCGGGGACAGGACCCCTACGAGCAGTACTTC.

This chain uses TRBV7-2 with TRBJ1-4, with a possible D match to TRBD1 (5 bases). The germline V and J ends were trimmed by 4 bases and 10 bases, with 13 bases remaining between them. Looked up from germline, CDR1 is SGHTA and CDR2 is FQGNSA. The CDR3 is made up of 13 amino acids. CDR3 sequence (DNA): TGTGCCAGCAGCTGGGGGGATTTGGGAAAACTGTTTTTT. Protein sequence: CASSWGDLGKLFF.

This clone occurred once. The chain's CDR3 is CAWSLEGGQRYGYTF. In DNA, the CDR3 is TGTGCCTGGAGTCTCGAGGGGGGGCAAAGATATGGCTACACCTTC. This chain joins TRBV30 and TRBJ1-2; the D gene is possibly TRBD1 (6 bases). Trimming removed 2 bases at V and 5 bases at J, with 18 bases between. Germline V CDR1 and CDR2: GTSNPN, SVGIG (reference sequence). The CDR3 sequence is 15 residues long.

The CDR3 spells CASSDSGTGGLSSYNEQFF. The CDR3 DNA reads TGTGCCAGCAGTGACTCGGGGACAGGTGGTCTAAGCTCCTACAATGAGCAGTTCTTC. The chain employs TRBV6-4 and TRBJ2-1, with TRBD1 matching 8 bases. CDR3 length equals 19 residues. The V and J ends lost 0 bases and 0 bases, in that order; junction bases with no gene match: 10. Germline V gives CDR1 MRHNA, CDR2 SNTAGT.

This clone was recorded only once. The J gene is TRBJ1-3, the V gene TRBV28; no firm D call. The CDR3 extends over 17 amino acids. Trimming stripped 5 bases from V and 0 bases from J, with 17 bases between. In germline, CDR1 is MDHEN, CDR2 SYDVKM. The CDR3 nucleotides read TGTGCCAGCAGTCCTCACTCATCGTTAAGCTCTGGAAACACCATATATTTT. Protein: CASSPHSSLSSGNTIYF. Drawing the rest from reference TRBV28 and TRBJ1-3, the complete variable domain is DVKVTQSSRYLVKRTGEKVFLECVQDMDHENMFWYRQDPGLGLRLIYFSYDVKMKEKGDIPEGYSVSREKKERFSLILESASTNQTSMYLCASSPHSSLSSGNTIYFGEGSWLTVV.